This record covers a single T cell receptor beta chain. Its antigen remains undetermined. No base quality information exists; no much larger clone differs at one position. These data belong to a study of control samples from healthy donors and cancer patients (dated by TCRdb to the early 2020s). Sequences SGHRS (CDR1) and YFSETQ (CDR2) are obtained from the germline V gene. The CDR3 runs 14 residues from the cysteine to the phenylalanine. Of all the DNA, just the CDR3 is kept, 42 bases in frame from base 1. Here V drops 4 bases and J drops 5 bases, and the junction holds 8 bases not matched to any gene. The protocol used for the library was the immunoSEQ multiplex PCR assay. In TCRdb, the immuneACCESS table is reduced to in-frame sequences with V and J assigned. These tables do not hold every clone; where another copy was compared, an unresolved V gene accounts for under half, and the others remain unexplained. This sample is represented by 150,000 or so clones; 91% of them were singletons. The ten top clones hold approximately 7% of the sample.

The sequence was collected from a man younger than 35 in good health. The sequence is built from TRBV5-1 and TRBJ1-2, with 7 bases matching TRBD1. Sequencing input: blood. The CDR3 loop reads CASSPGQQAYGYTF. Read as DNA, the sequence is TGCGCCAGCAGCCCGGGACAGCAAGCATATGGCTACACCTTC.